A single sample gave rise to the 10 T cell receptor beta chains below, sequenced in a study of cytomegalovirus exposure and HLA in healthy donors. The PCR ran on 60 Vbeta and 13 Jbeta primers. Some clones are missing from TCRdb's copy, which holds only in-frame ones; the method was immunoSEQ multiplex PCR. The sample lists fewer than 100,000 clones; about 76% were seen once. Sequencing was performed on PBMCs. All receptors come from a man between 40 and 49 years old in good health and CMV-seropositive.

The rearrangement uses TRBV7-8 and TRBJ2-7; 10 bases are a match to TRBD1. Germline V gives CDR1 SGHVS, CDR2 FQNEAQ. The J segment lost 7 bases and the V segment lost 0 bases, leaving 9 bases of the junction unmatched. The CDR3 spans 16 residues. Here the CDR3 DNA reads TGTGCCAGCAGCTTAGCGTCCGGGACAGGGGCTGGGGAGCAGTACTTC. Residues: CASSLASGTGAGEQYF. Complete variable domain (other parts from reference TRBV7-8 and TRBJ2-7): GAGVSQSPRYKVAKRGQDVALRCDPISGHVSLFWYQQALGQGPEFLTYFQNEAQLDKSGLPSDRFFAERPEGSVSTLKIQRTQQEDSAVYLCASSLASGTGAGEQYFGPGTRLTVT.

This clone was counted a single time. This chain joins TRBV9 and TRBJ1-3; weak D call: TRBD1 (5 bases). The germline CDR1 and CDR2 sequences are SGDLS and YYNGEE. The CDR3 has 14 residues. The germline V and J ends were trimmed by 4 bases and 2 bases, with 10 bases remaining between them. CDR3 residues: CASSHGGTGNTIYF. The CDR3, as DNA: TGTGCCAGCAGCCACGGGGGGACTGGAAACACCATATATTTT.

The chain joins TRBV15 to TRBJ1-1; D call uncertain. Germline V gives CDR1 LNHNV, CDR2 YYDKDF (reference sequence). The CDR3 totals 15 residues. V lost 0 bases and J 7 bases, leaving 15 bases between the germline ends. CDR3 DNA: TGTGCCACCAGCAGAGATCTGTTACACGCTGTTGAAGCTTTCTTT. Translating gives CATSRDLLHAVEAFF.

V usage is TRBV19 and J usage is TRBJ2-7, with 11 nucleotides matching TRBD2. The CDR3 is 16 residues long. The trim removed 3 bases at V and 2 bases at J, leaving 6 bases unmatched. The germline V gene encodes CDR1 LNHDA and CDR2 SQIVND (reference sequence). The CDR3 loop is CASSIGLAGAAYEQYF. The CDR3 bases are TGTGCCAGTAGTATCGGACTAGCGGGTGCAGCCTACGAGCAGTACTTC.

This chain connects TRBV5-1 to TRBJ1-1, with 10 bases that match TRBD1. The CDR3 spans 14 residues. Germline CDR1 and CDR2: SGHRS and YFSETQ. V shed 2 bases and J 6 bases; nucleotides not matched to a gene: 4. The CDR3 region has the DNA TGCGCCAGCAGCTTAACCGGGACAGGGGCTGAAGCTTTCTTT. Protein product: CASSLTGTGAEAFF.

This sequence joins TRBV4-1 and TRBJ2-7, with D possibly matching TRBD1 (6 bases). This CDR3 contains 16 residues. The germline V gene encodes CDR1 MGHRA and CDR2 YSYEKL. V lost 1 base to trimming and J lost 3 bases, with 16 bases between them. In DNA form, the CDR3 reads TGCGCCAGCAGCCAAGCATCGGCAGGGGCGTTCTACGAGCAGTACTTC. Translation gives CASSQASAGAFYEQYF.

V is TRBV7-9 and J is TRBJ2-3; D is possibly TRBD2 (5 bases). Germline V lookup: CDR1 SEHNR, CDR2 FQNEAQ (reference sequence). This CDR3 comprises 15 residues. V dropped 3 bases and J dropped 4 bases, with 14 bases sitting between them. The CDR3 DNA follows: TGTGCCAGCAGCTTGGCGGGTAACACCGCAGATACGCAGTATTTT. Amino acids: CASSLAGNTADTQYF. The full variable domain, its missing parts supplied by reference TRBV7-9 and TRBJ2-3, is DTGVSQNPRHKITKRGQNVTFRCDPISEHNRLYWYRQTLGQGPEFLTYFQNEAQLEKSRLLSDRFSAERPKGSFSTLEIQRTEQGDSAMYLCASSLAGNTADTQYFGPGTRLTVL.

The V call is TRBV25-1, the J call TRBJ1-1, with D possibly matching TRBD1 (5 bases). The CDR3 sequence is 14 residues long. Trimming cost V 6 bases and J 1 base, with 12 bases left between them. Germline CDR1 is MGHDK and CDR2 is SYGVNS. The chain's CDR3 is CASRAHTGNTEAFF. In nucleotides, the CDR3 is TGTGCCAGCAGGGCCCACACAGGGAACACTGAAGCTTTCTTT.

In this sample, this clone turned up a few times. The CDR3 nucleotides read TGCGCCAGCAGCCAAGAACTAGCGGGAGGGAGTGGCGGGGAGCTGTTTTTT. Translation: CASSQELAGGSGGELFF. The chain carries TRBV4-3 and TRBJ2-2; the match to TRBD2 covers 13 bases. This CDR3 has 17 amino acids. V was clipped by 0 bases and J by 7 bases; unmatched bases: 5. Germline V gives CDR1 LGHNA, CDR2 YSLEER.

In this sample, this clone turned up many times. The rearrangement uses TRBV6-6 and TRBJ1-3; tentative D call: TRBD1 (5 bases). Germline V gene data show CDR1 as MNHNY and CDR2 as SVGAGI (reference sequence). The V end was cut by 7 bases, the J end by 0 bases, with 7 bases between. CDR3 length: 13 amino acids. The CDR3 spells CASIRDSGNTIYF. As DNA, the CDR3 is TGTGCCAGCATCAGGGACTCTGGAAACACCATATATTTT.